This T cell receptor (beta chain) was identified during a study of cytomegalovirus exposure and HLA in healthy donors. Across the study: Out of roughly 170 million T cells, an earlier analysis found 117 million unique TCR beta sequences in total.

Each donor's status was that of a healthy bone marrow donor. The primer mix had 60 Vbeta and 13 Jbeta primers. Generated by immunoSEQ multiplex PCR, the TCRdb table keeps only in-frame clones and is missing some. The profile covers roughly 66,000 clones, with about 80% appearing a single time and about 5.7% taken by the ten largest. The V end lost 4 bases, the J end lost 2 bases, and 4 bases lay between the germline ends. The CDR3 covers 12 residues. Germline lookup yields CDR1 SGHDN and CDR2 FVKESK. This chain links TRBV14 with TRBJ2-3; D ambiguous. This TCR came from a man aged 50-59 years in good health and CMV-seronegative. Sequencing used PBMCs. As DNA, the CDR3 is TGTGCCAGCAGCCGCGCCACAGATACGCAGTATTTT. Encoded protein: CASSRATDTQYF.